Each of the 21 T cell receptor beta chains below was sequenced from the same sample in a study of T-cell reconstitution after alpha-beta-depleted transplantation in children. Unique molecular identifiers featured in how the TCRbeta library was prepared. TCRdb re-analysed the PCR reads in MiXCR, keeping a single row per CDR3 protein. Here the sample spans 200,000 to 250,000 distinct CDR3 sequences, 11% being singletons. Here the sequenced sample was PBMCs, taken before TCRalphabeta/CD19-depleted stem cell transplant. The receptors originated from a child under three years old with acute myeloid leukemia, due to receive a stem cell transplant.

This clonotype showed up many times. V usage is TRBV20-1 and J usage is TRBJ2-1; 14 bases match TRBD2. The CDR3 is 14 residues long. The germline CDR1 and CDR2 sequences are DFQATT and SNEGSKA (reference sequence). V gave up 6 bases and J gave up 6 bases; unmatched junction bases: 4. The CDR3 DNA sequence: TGCAGTGCATCGGGACTAGCGGGAGTCAATGAGCAGTTCTTC. Translated, it gives CSASGLAGVNEQFF.

This clonotype appeared a single time. This chain uses TRBV24-1 with TRBJ1-5; D remains ambiguous. Germline V lookup: CDR1 KGHDR, CDR2 SFDVKD. This CDR3 is 14 amino acids long. Trimming left V 3 bases short and J 5 bases short, with 10 bases between. The CDR3 DNA follows: TGTGCCACCAGTGATGGCGGCTATCATCAGCCCCAGCATTTT. It translates to CATSDGGYHQPQHF.

This clonotype was seen many times. The J gene is TRBJ1-2, the V gene TRBV28; D gene unclear. Germline CDR1 reads MDHEN; CDR2 reads SYDVKM. The ends were cut back, 4 bases at V and 4 bases at J, with 13 bases in the middle. This CDR3 region has 14 residues. The CDR3 region is CASSSRRGSYGYTF. The CDR3, as DNA: TGTGCCAGCAGTTCCCGCCGTGGGTCCTATGGCTACACCTTC.

This clonotype came up many times. The V gene is TRBV7-6, the J gene TRBJ2-1; 8 bases map to TRBD1. CDR1 is SGHVS and CDR2 is FNYEAQ in the germline V gene. The CDR3 totals 20 residues. V was clipped by 4 bases and J by 6 bases; unmatched bases: 23. The CDR3 DNA reads as TGTGCCAGCAGCTACAATAGCCCAGGGGGCCTGAGGCGATCCGGCAATGAGCAGTTCTTC. This encodes CASSYNSPGGLRRSGNEQFF. The full variable domain, its missing parts supplied by reference TRBV7-6 and TRBJ2-1, is GAGVSQSPRYKVTKRGQDVALRCDPISGHVSLYWYRQALGQGPEFLTYFNYEAQQDKSGLPNDRFSAERPEGSISTLTIQRTEQRDSAMYRCASSYNSPGGLRRSGNEQFFGPGTRLTVL.

This clonotype was counted ten times or more. The rearrangement joins TRBV20-1 to TRBJ2-7; TRBD2 matches at 13 bases. The J segment lost 4 bases and the V segment lost 1 base, leaving 10 bases of the junction unmatched. The CDR3 totals 17 residues. The germline V gene encodes CDR1 DFQATT and CDR2 SNEGSKA (reference sequence). CDR3 sequence: CSARALYGTSGEYEQYF. The DNA of the CDR3 is TGCAGTGCTAGAGCTTTGTACGGGACTAGCGGGGAATACGAGCAGTACTTC.

This clonotype was seen at least ten times. The rearrangement joins TRBV14 to TRBJ2-7; 7 bases are shared with TRBD2. Unmatched junction bases numbered 6, after V lost 5 bases and J lost 2 bases. Germline CDR1 is SGHDN and CDR2 is FVKESK. The CDR3 totals 14 residues. CDR3 in DNA: TGTGCCAGCAGCAAAGGGACTACTACCTACGAGCAGTACTTC. It translates to CASSKGTTTYEQYF. Full variable domain (outside the CDR3, taken from reference TRBV14 and TRBJ2-7): EAGVTQFPSHSVIEKGQTVTLRCDPISGHDNLYWYRRVMGKEIKFLLHFVKESKQDESGMPNNRFLAERTGGTYSTLKVQPAELEDSGVYFCASSKGTTTYEQYFGPGTRLTVT.

This clonotype was detected many times. In DNA form, the CDR3 reads TGTGCCAGCAGTTTTCCGGAGCGGGTGAACACCGGGGAGCTGTTTTTT. This gives the protein CASSFPERVNTGELFF. The chain recombines TRBV6-2 or TRBV6-3 with TRBJ2-2, with D tentatively TRBD2 (6 bases). The CDR3 extends over 16 amino acids. CDR1 and CDR2 from the germline V gene are MNHEY and SVGEGT. The V gene lost 4 bases and the J gene lost 1 base, with 13 bases spanning the gap.

Ten or more counts support this clonotype. The chain joins TRBV12-3 or TRBV12-4 to TRBJ2-1; 9 bases are a match to TRBD1. V was clipped by 5 bases and J by 4 bases; unmatched bases: 6. The CDR3 length is 15 residues. CDR3 bases: TGTGCCAGCAGTACCGGGACAGGGTTTTACAATGAGCAGTTCTTC. As protein: CASSTGTGFYNEQFF.

Many counts were recorded for this clonotype. V usage is TRBV5-4 and J usage is TRBJ1-1; 7 bases line up with TRBD1. V lost 4 bases, J lost 8 bases, and 8 bases stayed unmatched. The CDR3 length is 13 residues. CDR1 is SGHNT, CDR2 YYREEE, per germline (reference sequence). The CDR3 DNA sequence: TGTGCCAGCAGCCAGGGACAGACAACCGAAGCTTTCTTT. Translated: CASSQGQTTEAFF. The variable domain in full, completed from reference TRBV5-4 and TRBJ1-1, reads ETGVTQSPTHLIKTRGQQVTLRCSSQSGHNTVSWYQQALGQGPQFIFQYYREEENGRGNFPPRFSGLQFPNYSSELNVNALELDDSALYLCASSQGQTTEAFFGQGTRLTVV.

Details on this clonotype: A read error may explain this, as a much larger clone is one base away. The CDR3 DNA sequence: TGTGCCAGCAGCTTGGTAGGCAGGGGGAACACTGAAGCTTTCTTT. Translated: CASSLVGRGNTEAFF. The rearrangement links TRBV5-6 to TRBJ1-1, with D perhaps TRBD1 (6 bases). This CDR3 comprises 15 residues. V was trimmed by 0 bases and J by 1 base, leaving 10 bases between them. CDR1 and CDR2 (germline): SGHDT, YYEEEE.

The table lists this clonotype with many counts. The V and J genes are TRBV2 and TRBJ2-3, with 8 positions matching TRBD2. CDR3 length equals 17 residues. From germline, CDR1 is SNHLY and CDR2 FYNNEI. V shed 5 bases and J 0 bases; nucleotides not matched to a gene: 10. The CDR3 sequence is CASSPRVAGTSTDTQYF. The CDR3 DNA follows: TGTGCCAGCAGTCCAAGGGTAGCGGGGACAAGCACAGATACGCAGTATTTT.

This clonotype was counted ten times or more. V usage is TRBV5-1 and J usage is TRBJ1-4; D gene unclear. The CDR3 runs to 14 residues. Per the germline V gene, CDR1 is SGHRS and CDR2 is YFSETQ. V lost 4 bases, J lost 6 bases, and 13 bases lay in between. This CDR3 is CASSRDGRDEKLFF. In DNA form, the CDR3 reads TGCGCCAGCAGCCGGGATGGTCGGGATGAAAAACTGTTTTTT. The complete variable domain, with remaining parts taken from reference TRBV5-1 and TRBJ1-4, reads KAGVTQTPRYLIKTRGQQVTLSCSPISGHRSVSWYQQTPGQGLQFLFEYFSETQRNKGNFPGRFSGRQFSNSRSEMNVSTLELGDSALYLCASSRDGRDEKLFFGSGTQLSVL.

This clonotype was observed many times. The chain carries TRBV11-2 and TRBJ2-3, with TRBD2 matching 13 bases. This CDR3 has 15 amino acids. Germline values: CDR1 SGHAT, CDR2 FQNNGV. The V gene end was trimmed by 5 bases and the J gene end by 9 bases; junction bases not matched to a gene: 8. The CDR3 nucleotides read TGTGCCAGCAGCCCCGGACTAGCGGGAGAGAGAACGCAGTATTTT. It encodes CASSPGLAGERTQYF.

This clonotype was seen at least ten times. The CDR3 DNA reads TGTGCCAGCAGTTACACCTACAGGTACACTGAAGCTTTCTTT. Residues: CASSYTYRYTEAFF. V and J are TRBV6-2 or TRBV6-3 and TRBJ1-1; maybe TRBD1 (5 bases). This CDR3 is built from 14 residues. CDR1 is MNHEY, CDR2 SVGEGT, per germline. Trimming left V 2 bases short and J 3 bases short, with 10 bases between.

This clonotype was found many times. This chain uses TRBV19 with TRBJ1-5, with D possibly matching TRBD1 (6 bases). V gave up 6 bases and J gave up 0 bases, with 12 bases separating them. This CDR3 region has 15 residues. Germline loops: CDR1 LNHDA, CDR2 SQIVND (reference sequence). The CDR3 region is CASSSEGGSNQPQHF. The CDR3 DNA sequence: TGTGCCAGTAGCTCCGAAGGGGGTAGCAATCAGCCCCAGCATTTT. Looking up the rest from reference TRBV19 and TRBJ1-5 gives the full variable domain: DGGITQSPKYLFRKEGQNVTLSCEQNLNHDAMYWYRQDPGQGLRLIYYSQIVNDFQKGDIAEGYSVSREKKESFPLTVTSAQKNPTAFYLCASSSEGGSNQPQHFGDGTRLSIL.

This clonotype was counted at least ten times. This sequence joins TRBV6-5 and TRBJ2-1; no reliable D call. Trimming removed 0 bases from V and 5 bases from J, with 14 bases in between. This CDR3 region has 16 residues. The germline V gene encodes CDR1 MNHEY and CDR2 SVGAGI. CDR3 region: CASSYSPRQEHNEQFF. The CDR3 nucleotides are TGTGCCAGCAGTTACTCCCCGCGCCAGGAGCACAATGAGCAGTTCTTC.

This clonotype was seen only a few times. This sequence joins TRBV5-6 and TRBJ2-1, with 12 nucleotides matching TRBD1. This CDR3 region has 17 residues. V lost 4 bases to trimming and J lost 5 bases; unmatched junction nucleotides: 10. Germline CDR1 and CDR2: SGHDT and YYEEEE. CDR3 sequence (DNA): TGTGCCAGCAGCGAGGGGGACAGGGGGCTGGAGGACAATGAGCAGTTCTTC. This gives the protein CASSEGDRGLEDNEQFF. The whole variable domain, filled in from reference TRBV5-6 and TRBJ2-1, reads DAGVTQSPTHLIKTRGQQVTLRCSPKSGHDTVSWYQQALGQGPQFIFQYYEEEERQRGNFPDRFSGHQFPNYSSELNVNALLLGDSALYLCASSEGDRGLEDNEQFFGPGTRLTVL.

There are many counts of this clonotype. This chain uses TRBV6-5 with TRBJ1-1; weak D call: TRBD1 (6 bases). Between the trimmed V and J ends, which lost 2 bases and 3 bases, there was a span of 13 bases. Germline V CDR1 and CDR2: MNHEY, SVGAGI. The CDR3 extends over 15 amino acids. The CDR3 protein is CASSYGPGTYTEAFF. The CDR3 nucleotides are TGTGCCAGCAGTTACGGTCCCGGGACATACACTGAAGCTTTCTTT.

This sequence joins TRBV11-2 and TRBJ1-4; D is undetermined. Looked up from germline, CDR1 is SGHAT and CDR2 is FQNNGV. V lost 7 bases to trimming and J lost 0 bases, with 9 bases between them. The length of the CDR3 is 14 residues. CDR3 sequence (DNA): TGTGCCAGCAACTCGTCCTCAACTAATGAAAAACTGTTTTTT. It yields the protein CASNSSSTNEKLFF. Full variable domain (remainder filled in from reference TRBV11-2 and TRBJ1-4): EAGVAQSPRYKIIEKRQSVAFWCNPISGHATLYWYQQILGQGPKLLIQFQNNGVVDDSQLPKDRFSAERLKGVDSTLKIQPAKLEDSAVYLCASNSSSTNEKLFFGSGTQLSVL.

The V and J genes are TRBV11-3 and TRBJ2-2; D not certain. The CDR3 spans 13 residues. The V gene lost 7 bases and the J gene lost 6 bases, with 12 bases spanning the gap. Germline values: CDR1 SGHNT, CDR2 YENEEA. The DNA of the CDR3 is TGTGCCAGCATGCCTCCTGGGGCCGGGGAGCTGTTTTTT. It encodes CASMPPGAGELFF.

This clonotype was seen many times. This chain connects TRBV12-3 or TRBV12-4 to TRBJ2-1, with 9 bases aligning to TRBD1. V lost 3 bases to trimming and J lost 7 bases; unmatched junction nucleotides: 4. The CDR3 length is 14 residues. DNA for the CDR3: TGTGCCAGCAGTTTCCCGGGACAGGGAAATGAGCAGTTCTTC. Its translation is CASSFPGQGNEQFF.